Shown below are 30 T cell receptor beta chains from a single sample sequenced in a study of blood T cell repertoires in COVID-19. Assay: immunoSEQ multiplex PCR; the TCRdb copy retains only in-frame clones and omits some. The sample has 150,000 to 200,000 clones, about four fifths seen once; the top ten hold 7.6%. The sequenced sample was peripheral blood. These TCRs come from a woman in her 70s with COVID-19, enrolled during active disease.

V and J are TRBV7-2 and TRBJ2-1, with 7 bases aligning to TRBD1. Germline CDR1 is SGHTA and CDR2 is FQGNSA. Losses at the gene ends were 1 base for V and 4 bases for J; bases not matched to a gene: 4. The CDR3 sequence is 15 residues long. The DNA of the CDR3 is TGTGCCAGCAGCTTAGAACAGGGGTATTACAATGAGCAGTTCTTC. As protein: CASSLEQGYYNEQFF.

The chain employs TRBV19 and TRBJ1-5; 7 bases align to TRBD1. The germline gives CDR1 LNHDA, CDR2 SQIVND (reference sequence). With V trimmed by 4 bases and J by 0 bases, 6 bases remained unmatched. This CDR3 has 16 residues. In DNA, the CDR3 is TGTGCCAGTAGTAGGGACAGTTTTAATAGCAATCAGCCCCAGCATTTT. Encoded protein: CASSRDSFNSNQPQHF.

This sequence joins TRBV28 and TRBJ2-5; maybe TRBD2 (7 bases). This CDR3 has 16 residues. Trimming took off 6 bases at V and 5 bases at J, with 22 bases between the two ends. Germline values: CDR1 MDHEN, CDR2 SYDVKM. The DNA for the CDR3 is TGTGCCAGCAGCCCCCCTCGCGGGAGAGGGGGGGAGACCCAGTACTTC. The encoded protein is CASSPPRGRGGETQYF.

The CDR3 bases are TGTGCCAGCAGCCCGGGGACAGGGGAGAACTATGGCTACACCTTC. It encodes CASSPGTGENYGYTF. The rearrangement joins TRBV5-4 to TRBJ1-2; 10 bases agree with TRBD1. Germline CDR1 reads SGHNT; CDR2 reads YYREEE (reference sequence). J lost 2 bases, V lost 4 bases, and 5 bases had no gene match. This CDR3 contains 15 residues.

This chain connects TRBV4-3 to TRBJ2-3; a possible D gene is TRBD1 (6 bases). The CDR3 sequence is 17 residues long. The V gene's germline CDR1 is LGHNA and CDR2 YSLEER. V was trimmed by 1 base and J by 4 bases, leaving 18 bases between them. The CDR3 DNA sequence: TGCGCCAGCAGCCAAGCTAGGGGGATCACCCGAGCAGATACGCAGTATTTT. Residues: CASSQARGITRADTQYF.

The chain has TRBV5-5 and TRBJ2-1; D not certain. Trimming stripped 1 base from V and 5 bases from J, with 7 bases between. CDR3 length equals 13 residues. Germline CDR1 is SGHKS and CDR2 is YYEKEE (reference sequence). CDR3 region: CASSLYGDNEQFF. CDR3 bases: TGTGCCAGCAGCTTGTACGGTGACAATGAGCAGTTCTTC.

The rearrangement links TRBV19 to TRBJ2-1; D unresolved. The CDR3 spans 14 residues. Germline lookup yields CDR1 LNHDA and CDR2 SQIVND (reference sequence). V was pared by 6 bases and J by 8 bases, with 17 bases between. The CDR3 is CASSRGLDSDEQFF. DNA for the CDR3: TGTGCCAGTAGCCGTGGTCTAGATAGTGATGAGCAGTTCTTC.

CDR3 amino acids: CASRSGLWTGELFF. The CDR3 region has the DNA TGTGCCAGCAGGTCGGGACTTTGGACCGGGGAGCTGTTTTTT. The genes are TRBV9 and TRBJ2-2, with D possibly being TRBD2 (6 bases). The V gene lost 5 bases and the J gene lost 5 bases, with 13 bases spanning the gap. Germline CDR1 is SGDLS and CDR2 is YYNGEE. The CDR3 is made up of 14 amino acids.

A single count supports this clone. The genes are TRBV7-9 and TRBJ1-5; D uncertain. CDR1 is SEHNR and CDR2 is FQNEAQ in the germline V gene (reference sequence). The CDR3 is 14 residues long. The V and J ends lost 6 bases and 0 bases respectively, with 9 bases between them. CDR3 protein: CASSYGSSNQPQHF. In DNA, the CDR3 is TGTGCCAGCAGTTACGGGTCTAGCAATCAGCCCCAGCATTTT.

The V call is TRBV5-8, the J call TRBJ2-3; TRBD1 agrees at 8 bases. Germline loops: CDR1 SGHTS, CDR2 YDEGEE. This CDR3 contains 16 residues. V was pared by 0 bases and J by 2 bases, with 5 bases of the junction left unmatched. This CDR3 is CASSLAWTGFTDTQYF. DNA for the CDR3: TGTGCCAGCAGCTTGGCCTGGACAGGGTTCACAGATACGCAGTATTTT.

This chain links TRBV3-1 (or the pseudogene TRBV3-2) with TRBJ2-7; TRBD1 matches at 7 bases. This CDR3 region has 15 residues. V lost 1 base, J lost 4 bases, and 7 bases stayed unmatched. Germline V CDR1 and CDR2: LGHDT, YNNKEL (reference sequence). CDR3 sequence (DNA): TGTGCCAGCAGCCAAGTGGGGGCAGGGGGTTACGAGCAGTACTTC. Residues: CASSQVGAGGYEQYF.

The CDR3 protein is CASSLSTGLAGDKYNEQFF. The CDR3 bases are TGTGCCAGCAGTTTATCCACGGGACTAGCGGGGGACAAATACAATGAGCAGTTCTTC. The rearrangement uses TRBV27 and TRBJ2-1; 14 bases are a match to TRBD2. Germline V CDR1 and CDR2: MNHEY, SMNVEV (reference sequence). V gave up 0 bases and J gave up 4 bases; unmatched junction bases: 8. The CDR3 runs 19 residues.

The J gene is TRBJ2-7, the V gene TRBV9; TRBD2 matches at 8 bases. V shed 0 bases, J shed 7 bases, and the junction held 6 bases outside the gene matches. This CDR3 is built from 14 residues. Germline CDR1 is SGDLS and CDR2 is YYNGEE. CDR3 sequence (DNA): TGTGCCAGCAGCGTAGTTGGGACTAGTTATGAGCAGTACTTC. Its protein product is CASSVVGTSYEQYF.

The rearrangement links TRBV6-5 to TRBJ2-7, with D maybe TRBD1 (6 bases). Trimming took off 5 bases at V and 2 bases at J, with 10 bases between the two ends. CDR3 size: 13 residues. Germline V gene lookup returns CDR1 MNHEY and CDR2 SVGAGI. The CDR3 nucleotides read TGTGCCAGCAGTCGGACAGTAACCTACGAGCAGTACTTC. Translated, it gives CASSRTVTYEQYF.

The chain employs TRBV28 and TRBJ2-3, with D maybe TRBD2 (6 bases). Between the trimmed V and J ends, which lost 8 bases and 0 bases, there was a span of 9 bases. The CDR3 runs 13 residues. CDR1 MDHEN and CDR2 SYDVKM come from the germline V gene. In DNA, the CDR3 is TGTGCCAGCGTAGCGGACAGCACAGATACGCAGTATTTT. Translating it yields CASVADSTDTQYF. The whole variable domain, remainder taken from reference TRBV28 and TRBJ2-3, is DVKVTQSSRYLVKRTGEKVFLECVQDMDHENMFWYRQDPGLGLRLIYFSYDVKMKEKGDIPEGYSVSREKKERFSLILESASTNQTSMYLCASVADSTDTQYFGPGTRLTVL.

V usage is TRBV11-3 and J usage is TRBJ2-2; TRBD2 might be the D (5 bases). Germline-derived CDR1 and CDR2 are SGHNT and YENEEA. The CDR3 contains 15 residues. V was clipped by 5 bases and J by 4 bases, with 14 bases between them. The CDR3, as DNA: TGTGCCAGCAGCCCCCGGGCGGGTTCCACCGGGGAGCTGTTTTTT. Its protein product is CASSPRAGSTGELFF.

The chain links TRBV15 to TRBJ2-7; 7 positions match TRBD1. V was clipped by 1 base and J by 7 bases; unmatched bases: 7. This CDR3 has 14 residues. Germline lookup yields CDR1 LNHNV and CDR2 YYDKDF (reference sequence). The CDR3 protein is CATSRVQGRGEQYF. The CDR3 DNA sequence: TGTGCCACCAGCAGAGTACAGGGGCGTGGAGAGCAGTACTTC.

Written as DNA, the CDR3 is TGTGCCTGGAGTGTAGACGGGAGCACAGATACGCAGTATTTT. Its translation: CAWSVDGSTDTQYF. The chain uses TRBV30 and TRBJ2-3, with D unclear. Germline CDR1 is GTSNPN and CDR2 is SVGIG (reference sequence). The CDR3 covers 14 residues. Trimming took 0 bases from V and 0 from J, leaving 7 bases between them.

CDR3 DNA sequence: TGCGCCAGCAGCGAAGCGGCGGGTTCGGGGAGTGAGCAGTTCTTC. Translating gives CASSEAAGSGSEQFF. The chain joins TRBV5-1 to TRBJ2-1; a weak D match, TRBD2 (5 bases). V lost 4 bases and J lost 9, with 20 bases in between. CDR3 length equals 15 residues. The germline V gene encodes CDR1 SGHRS and CDR2 YFSETQ.

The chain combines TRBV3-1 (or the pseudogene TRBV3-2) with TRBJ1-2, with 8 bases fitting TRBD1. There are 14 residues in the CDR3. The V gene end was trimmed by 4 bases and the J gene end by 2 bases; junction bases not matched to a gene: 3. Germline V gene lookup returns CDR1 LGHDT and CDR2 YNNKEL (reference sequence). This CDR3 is CASSPRDRNYGYTF. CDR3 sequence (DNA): TGTGCCAGCAGCCCCCGGGACAGGAACTATGGCTACACCTTC.

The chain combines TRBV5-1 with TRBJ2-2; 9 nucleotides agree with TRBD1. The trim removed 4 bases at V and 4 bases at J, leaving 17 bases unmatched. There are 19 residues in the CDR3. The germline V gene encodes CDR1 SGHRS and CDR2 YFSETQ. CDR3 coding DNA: TGCGCCAGCAGCAAACGTCCCGGGACAGGGTCTGATTTCACCGGGGAGCTGTTTTTT. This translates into CASSKRPGTGSDFTGELFF.

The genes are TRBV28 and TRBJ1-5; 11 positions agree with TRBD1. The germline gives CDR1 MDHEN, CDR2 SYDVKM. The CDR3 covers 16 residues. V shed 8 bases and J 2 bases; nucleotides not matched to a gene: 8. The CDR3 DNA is TGTGCCAGCCAAAGGACAGGGGGCTTTGGCAATCAGCCCCAGCATTTT. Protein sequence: CASQRTGGFGNQPQHF.

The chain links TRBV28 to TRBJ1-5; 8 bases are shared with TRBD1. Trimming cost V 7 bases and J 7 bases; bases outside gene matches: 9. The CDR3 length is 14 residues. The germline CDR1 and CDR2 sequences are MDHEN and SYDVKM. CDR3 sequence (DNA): TGTGCCAGCATCACAGGGGGTTCAGTGCAGCCCCAGCATTTT. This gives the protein CASITGGSVQPQHF.

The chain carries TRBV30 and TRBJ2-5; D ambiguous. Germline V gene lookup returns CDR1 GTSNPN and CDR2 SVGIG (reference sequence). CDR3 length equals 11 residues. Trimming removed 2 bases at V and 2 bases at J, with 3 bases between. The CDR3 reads CAWSLQETQYF. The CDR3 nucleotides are TGTGCCTGGAGTCTACAAGAGACCCAGTACTTC. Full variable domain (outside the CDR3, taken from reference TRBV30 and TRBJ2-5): SQTIHQWPATLVQPVGSPLSLECTVEGTSNPNLYWYRQAAGRGLQLLFYSVGIGQISSEVPQNLSASRPQDRQFILSSKKLLLSDSGFYLCAWSLQETQYFGPGTRLLVL.

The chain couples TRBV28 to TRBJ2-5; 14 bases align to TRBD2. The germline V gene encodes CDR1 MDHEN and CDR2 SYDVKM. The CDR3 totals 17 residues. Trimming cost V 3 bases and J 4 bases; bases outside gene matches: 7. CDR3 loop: CASSFLTSGRAGETQYF. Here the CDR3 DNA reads TGTGCCAGCAGTTTCCTGACTAGCGGGAGGGCTGGAGAGACCCAGTACTTC.

This CDR3 is CASSLPGVHTDTQYF. CDR3 bases: TGTGCCAGCAGCTTGCCCGGGGTACACACAGATACGCAGTATTTT. The chain is built from TRBV5-4 and TRBJ2-3; TRBD2 might be the D (5 bases). The CDR3 length is 15 residues. The germline CDR1 and CDR2 sequences are SGHNT and YYREEE (reference sequence). Trimming took 1 base from V and 2 from J, leaving 11 bases between them.

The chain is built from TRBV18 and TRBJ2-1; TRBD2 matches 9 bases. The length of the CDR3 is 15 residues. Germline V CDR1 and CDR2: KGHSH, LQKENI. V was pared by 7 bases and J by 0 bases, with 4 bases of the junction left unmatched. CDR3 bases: TGTGCCAGCTGGCGGGGGGGGAGCTCCTACAATGAGCAGTTCTTC. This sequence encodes CASWRGGSSYNEQFF.

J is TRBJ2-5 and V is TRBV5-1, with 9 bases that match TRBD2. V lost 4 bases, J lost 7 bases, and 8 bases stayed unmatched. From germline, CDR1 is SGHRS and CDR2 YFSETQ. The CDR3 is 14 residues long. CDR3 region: CASSPAGGERTQYF. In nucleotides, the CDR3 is TGCGCCAGCAGCCCCGCGGGGGGGGAAAGGACCCAGTACTTC.

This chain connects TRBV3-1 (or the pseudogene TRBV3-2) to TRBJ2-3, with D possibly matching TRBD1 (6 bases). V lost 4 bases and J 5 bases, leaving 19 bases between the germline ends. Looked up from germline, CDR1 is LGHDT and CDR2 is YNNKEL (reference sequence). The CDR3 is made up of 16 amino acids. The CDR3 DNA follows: TGTGCCAGCAGCCGTGACAGGCGGTACGGGGAAGATACGCAGTATTTT. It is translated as CASSRDRRYGEDTQYF.

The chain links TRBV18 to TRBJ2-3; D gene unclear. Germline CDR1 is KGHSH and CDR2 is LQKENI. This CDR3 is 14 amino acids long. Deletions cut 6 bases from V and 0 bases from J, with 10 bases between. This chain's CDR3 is CASSPTASTDTQYF. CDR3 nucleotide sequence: TGTGCCAGCTCTCCGACTGCAAGCACAGATACGCAGTATTTT.